A single T cell receptor (beta chain) is shown here with its context. Its antigen is undetermined. This sample was included in a study of cytomegalovirus exposure and HLA in healthy donors. Points from the study as a whole: The dataset shows that most TCR sequences were rare, while some public TCRs occurred in many donors. The study labeled around 160 TCR beta chains cytomegalovirus-associated. A later analysis found first-cohort TCR clusters tended to co-occur in the 130 or so validation repertoires. High specificity and sensitivity for cytomegalovirus status were reported for the classifier.

TCRdb keeps only in-frame clones here, not all; method: immunoSEQ multiplex PCR. The data show over 75,000 clones, with 85% seen just once and approximately 20% held by the top ten. V lost 11 bases and J 4 bases, leaving 14 bases between the germline ends. This CDR3 spans 12 amino acids. Germline V gives CDR1 SNHLY, CDR2 FYNNEI. The V gene is TRBV2, the J gene TRBJ2-5, with D possibly TRBD1 on 5 matching bases. Sequencing was carried out using PBMCs. The TCR originated in a man between 18 and 35 years old in good health and CMV-seropositive. The CDR3 DNA reads as TGTGCCTCCAAGGGGCAGCTAGAGACCCAGTACTTC. Translated: CASKGQLETQYF.